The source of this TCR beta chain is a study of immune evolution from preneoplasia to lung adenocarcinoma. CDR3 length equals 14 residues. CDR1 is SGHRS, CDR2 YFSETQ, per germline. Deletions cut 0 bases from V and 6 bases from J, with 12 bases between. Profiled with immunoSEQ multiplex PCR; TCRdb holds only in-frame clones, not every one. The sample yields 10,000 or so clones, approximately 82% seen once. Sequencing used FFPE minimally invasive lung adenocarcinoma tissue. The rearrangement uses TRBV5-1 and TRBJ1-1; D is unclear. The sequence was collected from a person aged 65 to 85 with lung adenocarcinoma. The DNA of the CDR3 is TGCGCCAGCAGCTTGGATACTCGAGAATCTGAAGCTTTCTTT. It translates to CASSLDTRESEAFF. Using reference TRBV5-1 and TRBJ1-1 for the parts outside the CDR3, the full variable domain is KAGVTQTPRYLIKTRGQQVTLSCSPISGHRSVSWYQQTPGQGLQFLFEYFSETQRNKGNFPGRFSGRQFSNSRSEMNVSTLELGDSALYLCASSLDTRESEAFFGQGTRLTVV.